This T cell receptor (beta chain) was documented in a study of T cells in Graves' hyperthyroidism and ophthalmopathy. Study-level information: Staff took peripheral blood when the initial diagnosis was made, before any treatment began.

Germline V gives CDR1 SQVTM, CDR2 ANQGSEA. Deletions cut 3 bases from V and 4 bases from J, with 9 bases between. The CDR3 runs 12 residues. Patients showing uncontrolled infection, other autoimmune disease, pregnancy or lactation were ineligible. What was amplified from RNA transcripts were TCR beta CDR3 regions. Initially, a first-round RT-PCR of the TCR CDR3 employed the HTBI primer set. TCRdb used MiXCR to reprocess the multiplex PCR reads, holding one entry per CDR3 protein. The data hold more than 300,000 distinct CDR3 sequences, with approximately 13% observed a single time. Broader study findings: Most thyroid clonotypes with frequency above 0.001 were detected in blood.

Concerning this clonotype: Its antigen remains unidentified.

The J gene is TRBJ1-1, the V gene TRBV29-1; TRBD1 is a possible D gene (5 bases). The material sequenced was blood. The source is a young woman with Graves' hyperthyroidism. As DNA, the CDR3 is TGCAGCGTTGAGGGGGTGGGCACTGAAGCTTTCTTT. Protein sequence: CSVEGVGTEAFF.